A single sample is the source of the 22 T cell receptor beta chains below, sequenced in a study of blood T cell repertoires in COVID-19 (dated by TCRdb to 2020 to 2021). Library preparation used the immunoSEQ multiplex PCR assay. What TCRdb holds here is the immuneACCESS table cut down to in-frame rearrangements. Part of the clones is not present; checked against another copy, under half of the missing clones reflect an unresolved V gene, and the others are unexplained. Within this sample are approximately 73,000 clones, with 89% of them counted one time only. Jointly, the top ten make up around 10% of the sample. Material for sequencing was peripheral blood. The receptors shown here come from an elderly man with acute or convalescent COVID-19.

V and J are TRBV7-6 and TRBJ1-1; 9 bases line up with TRBD1. CDR1 is SGHVS, CDR2 FNYEAQ, per germline. Trimming removed 5 bases from V and 5 bases from J; junction bases left unmatched: 3. This CDR3 is built from 13 residues. The CDR3 is CASSQQGATEAFF. CDR3 coding DNA: TGTGCCAGCAGCCAACAGGGGGCGACTGAAGCTTTCTTT.

The CDR3 DNA reads as TGTGCCAGCAGCTTAGGGACTAGCTATTACGAGCAGTACTTC. Its protein product is CASSLGTSYYEQYF. The chain couples TRBV7-2 to TRBJ2-7; 8 nucleotides agree with TRBD2. Looked up from germline, CDR1 is SGHTA and CDR2 is FQGNSA. The CDR3 is made up of 14 amino acids. Losses at the gene ends were 1 base for V and 4 bases for J; bases not matched to a gene: 3. Complete variable domain (other parts from reference TRBV7-2 and TRBJ2-7): GAGVSQSPSNKVTEKGKDVELRCDPISGHTALYWYRQSLGQGLEFLIYFQGNSAPDKSGLPSDRFSAERTGGSVSTLTIQRTQQEDSAVYLCASSLGTSYYEQYFGPGTRLTVT.

The chain employs TRBV24-1 and TRBJ2-7; TRBD1 matches 7 bases. The CDR3 extends over 13 amino acids. Germline assignment: CDR1 KGHDR and CDR2 SFDVKD. The V segment lost 9 bases and the J segment 6 bases; nucleotides outside the gene matches: 10. As DNA, the CDR3 is TGTGCCACCGCACAGGGGACCTCCGCCGAGCAGTACTTC. This translates into CATAQGTSAEQYF.

The rearrangement uses TRBV2 and TRBJ2-3; tentatively, D is TRBD1 (7 bases). CDR3 size: 15 residues. The V gene's germline CDR1 is SNHLY and CDR2 FYNNEI. Trimming removed 1 base at V and 5 bases at J, with 13 bases between. In nucleotides, the CDR3 is TGTGCCAGCAGTGAAGAGGGCCAGGGGGGAGATACGCAGTATTTT. Its translation: CASSEEGQGGDTQYF. The variable domain in full, completed from reference TRBV2 and TRBJ2-3, reads EPEVTQTPSHQVTQMGQEVILRCVPISNHLYFYWYRQILGQKVEFLVSFYNNEISEKSEIFDDQFSVERPDGSNFTLKIRSTKLEDSAMYFCASSEEGQGGDTQYFGPGTRLTVL.

This chain connects TRBV24-1 to TRBJ2-1; TRBD2 matches at 9 bases. The CDR3 is 17 amino acids. V trimming: 4 bases; J trimming: 3 bases; junction bases outside the gene matches: 9. The germline V gene encodes CDR1 KGHDR and CDR2 SFDVKD. CDR3 in DNA: TGTGCCACCAGTGAGGGTAGCGGGGGCCCTTTCTACAATGAGCAGTTCTTC. Translated: CATSEGSGGPFYNEQFF.

V usage is TRBV19 and J usage is TRBJ2-3, with D perhaps TRBD2 (6 bases). V was clipped by 6 bases and J by 5 bases, with 24 bases between them. Germline V CDR1 and CDR2: LNHDA, SQIVND (reference sequence). This CDR3 has 17 amino acids. The CDR3 DNA reads as TGTGCCAGTAGCATAAGACCGGGACTCCGGAATGTAGATACGCAGTATTTT. This gives the protein CASSIRPGLRNVDTQYF. The whole variable domain, filled in from reference TRBV19 and TRBJ2-3, reads DGGITQSPKYLFRKEGQNVTLSCEQNLNHDAMYWYRQDPGQGLRLIYYSQIVNDFQKGDIAEGYSVSREKKESFPLTVTSAQKNPTAFYLCASSIRPGLRNVDTQYFGPGTRLTVL.

The DNA of the CDR3 is TGTGCCAGCTCGGGCTCCTCCGGGGCTAATGAAAAACTGTTTTTT. Residues: CASSGSSGANEKLFF. The V gene is TRBV6-5, the J gene TRBJ1-4; D gene uncertain. V gave up 8 bases and J gave up 3 bases, with 16 bases separating them. Germline CDR1 reads MNHEY; CDR2 reads SVGAGI. This CDR3 comprises 15 residues.

The chain combines TRBV12-3 or TRBV12-4 with TRBJ2-1; unclear D gene. The CDR3 contains 13 residues. Trimming took off 3 bases at V and 6 bases at J, with 9 bases between the two ends. As DNA, the CDR3 is TGTGCCAGCAGTTTCAGGCAAATCAATGAGCAGTTCTTC. Translated: CASSFRQINEQFF.

The CDR3 nucleotides read TGTGCCAGCAGCCTCCGGGACAGATATGATCAAGAGACCCAGTACTTC. It codes for CASSLRDRYDQETQYF. This chain links TRBV3-1 (or the pseudogene TRBV3-2) with TRBJ2-5; 7 bases align to TRBD1. The germline V gene encodes CDR1 LGHDT and CDR2 YNNKEL (reference sequence). The CDR3 is made up of 16 amino acids. Germline trimming cut 4 bases from V and 2 bases from J; bases unmatched to any gene: 10.

The V gene is TRBV10-3, the J gene TRBJ2-1, with a weak D call TRBD2 (6 bases). V dropped 2 bases and J dropped 6 bases, with 20 bases sitting between them. Germline V lookup: CDR1 ENHRY, CDR2 SYGVKD. The CDR3 runs to 17 residues. This CDR3 reads CAISEGVGWDWVNEQFF. CDR3 in DNA: TGTGCCATCAGTGAGGGGGTCGGGTGGGACTGGGTCAATGAGCAGTTCTTC.

The V call is TRBV10-3, the J call TRBJ1-1; TRBD1 matches 7 bases. V gave up 6 bases and J gave up 4 bases; unmatched junction bases: 8. CDR3 length: 14 amino acids. Looked up from germline, CDR1 is ENHRY and CDR2 is SYGVKD. The CDR3 reads CAISQEAGGTEAFF. CDR3 nucleotides: TGTGCCATCAGCCAAGAGGCAGGGGGCACTGAAGCTTTCTTT.

The chain links TRBV5-4 to TRBJ1-1; 10 bases are a match to TRBD1. The length of the CDR3 is 17 residues. Germline CDR1 reads SGHNT; CDR2 reads YYREEE (reference sequence). The J segment lost 1 base and the V segment lost 0 bases, leaving 6 bases of the junction unmatched. The CDR3 nucleotides are TGTGCCAGCAGCTTGGGGGGGACAGGGGCCGGGAACACTGAAGCTTTCTTT. Protein sequence: CASSLGGTGAGNTEAFF.

The chain joins TRBV19 to TRBJ1-2, with 10 bases lining up with TRBD1. The length of the CDR3 is 13 residues. The ends lost 3 bases at V and 5 bases at J; junction bases unmatched: 0. Looked up from germline, CDR1 is LNHDA and CDR2 is SQIVND (reference sequence). The DNA of the CDR3 is TGTGCCAGTAGTATGGGACAGGGGTATGGCTACACCTTC. This translates into CASSMGQGYGYTF.

This clone was counted a single time. V and J are TRBV3-1 (or the pseudogene TRBV3-2) and TRBJ2-4; perhaps TRBD2 as D (5 bases). Germline V lookup: CDR1 LGHDT, CDR2 YNNKEL (reference sequence). The CDR3 extends over 16 amino acids. V was shortened by 1 base and J by 6 bases, with 16 bases between the two germline ends. The CDR3, as DNA: TGTGCCAGCAGCCAAGTCTCGGGAAGTCGCGGAAACATTCAGTACTTC. Protein product: CASSQVSGSRGNIQYF.

This rearrangement joins TRBV7-9 to TRBJ2-7; D may be TRBD1 (5 bases). V gave up 5 bases and J gave up 2 bases, with 16 bases separating them. CDR3 length: 15 residues. The germline CDR1 and CDR2 sequences are SEHNR and FQNEAQ (reference sequence). The CDR3 reads CASSPSTVVTYEQYF. CDR3 DNA sequence: TGTGCCAGCAGCCCTTCGACAGTTGTAACCTACGAGCAGTACTTC. Combining the CDR3 with reference TRBV7-9 and TRBJ2-7 gives the whole variable domain DTGVSQNPRHKITKRGQNVTFRCDPISEHNRLYWYRQTLGQGPEFLTYFQNEAQLEKSRLLSDRFSAERPKGSFSTLEIQRTEQGDSAMYLCASSPSTVVTYEQYFGPGTRLTVT.

In its sample, this clone was seen once. The rearrangement joins TRBV6-5 to TRBJ2-2; TRBD2 aligns across 7 bases. Trimming at V came to 7 bases and at J to 0 bases, leaving 2 bases not matched to a gene. The CDR3 has 14 amino acids. The germline V gene has CDR1 MNHEY and CDR2 SVGAGI. CDR3: CASKLAANTGELFF. The CDR3 region has the DNA TGTGCCAGCAAGCTAGCGGCGAACACCGGGGAGCTGTTTTTT.

This chain uses TRBV10-2 with TRBJ2-1; TRBD2 aligns across 7 bases. After removal of 0 bases from V and 0 bases from J, the junction contained 2 bases not matched to a gene. Germline-derived CDR1 and CDR2 are WSHSY and SAAADI. The CDR3 loop spans 16 amino acids. CDR3 protein: CASSESGGISYNEQFF. DNA of the CDR3: TGCGCCAGCAGTGAGTCGGGGGGGATCTCCTACAATGAGCAGTTCTTC.

The V call is TRBV19, the J call TRBJ1-4; 8 bases match TRBD1. V shed 6 bases, J shed 6 bases, and the junction held 6 bases outside the gene matches. This CDR3 spans 14 amino acids. CDR1 and CDR2 (germline): LNHDA, SQIVND (reference sequence). CDR3 bases: TGTGCCAGTAGGAGGACAGGGTTTGATGAAAAACTGTTTTTT. It codes for CASRRTGFDEKLFF.

Remarks on this clone: Different DNA sequences within this sample yield the same CDR3. This CDR3 is CASSLEGDYGYTF. As DNA, the CDR3 is TGCGCCAGCAGCTTAGAGGGGGACTATGGCTACACCTTC. V usage is TRBV5-1 and J usage is TRBJ1-2, with D possibly TRBD1 on 6 matching bases. Per germline, CDR1 SGHRS and CDR2 YFSETQ. The length of the CDR3 is 13 residues. V was trimmed by 2 bases and J by 3 bases, leaving 8 bases between them.

The rearrangement joins TRBV30 to TRBJ1-4; D is perhaps TRBD1 (5 bases). Germline assignment: CDR1 GTSNPN and CDR2 SVGIG (reference sequence). This CDR3 has 15 residues. Between the trimmed V and J ends, which lost 2 bases and 0 bases, there was a span of 10 bases. CDR3 in amino acids: CAWSPGGPTNEKLFF. In nucleotides, the CDR3 is TGTGCCTGGAGTCCCGGGGGACCAACTAATGAAAAACTGTTTTTT.

The chain combines TRBV6-5 with TRBJ2-3; weak D call: TRBD1 (6 bases). The CDR3 length is 13 residues. The germline CDR1 and CDR2 sequences are MNHEY and SVGAGI. The ends were cut back, 0 bases at V and 6 bases at J, with 7 bases in the middle. In nucleotides, the CDR3 is TGTGCCAGCAGTTACTCCCAGGGGGATACGCAGTATTTT. Its protein is CASSYSQGDTQYF.

The chain recombines TRBV7-9 with TRBJ2-7; D gene ambiguous. Germline V gene data show CDR1 as SEHNR and CDR2 as FQNEAQ (reference sequence). CDR3 size: 13 residues. V lost 5 bases and J 4 bases, leaving 12 bases between the germline ends. In DNA, the CDR3 is TGTGCCAGCAGCCTCCTTTCGGAGTACGAGCAGTACTTC. It yields the protein CASSLLSEYEQYF.